This T cell receptor (beta chain) was found in a study of CD8 T cells in ankylosing spondylitis. Study-level points and caveats: The authors found the disease-linked clones to be CD8+ and relatively rare in peripheral blood. Matched ankylosing spondylitis synovial fluid reportedly showed significant enrichment of disease-linked clones.

This clonotype appeared once. Its target is unknown. 5'-RACE, quantitative and with molecular barcodes, yielded the TCR beta libraries. One entry per CDR3 protein results from TCRdb running MiXCR on the 5' RACE reads. The table lists some 90,000 distinct CDR3 sequences, 25% to 35% of them singletons. V shed 7 bases and J shed 4 bases, with 17 bases lying between them. The CDR3 totals 14 residues. Germline CDR1 is SQVTM and CDR2 is ANQGSEA. This sequence originates from a male donor with ankylosing spondylitis or in good health (not recorded which). The sequencing sample was made of blood, either unsorted or a sorted T cell fraction (not recorded which). V usage is TRBV29-1 and J usage is TRBJ1-3; no clear D. CDR3 protein: CSAQGRLAGNTIYF. CDR3 nucleotide sequence: TGCAGCGCCCAAGGTCGTTTAGCGGGAAACACCATATATTTT.